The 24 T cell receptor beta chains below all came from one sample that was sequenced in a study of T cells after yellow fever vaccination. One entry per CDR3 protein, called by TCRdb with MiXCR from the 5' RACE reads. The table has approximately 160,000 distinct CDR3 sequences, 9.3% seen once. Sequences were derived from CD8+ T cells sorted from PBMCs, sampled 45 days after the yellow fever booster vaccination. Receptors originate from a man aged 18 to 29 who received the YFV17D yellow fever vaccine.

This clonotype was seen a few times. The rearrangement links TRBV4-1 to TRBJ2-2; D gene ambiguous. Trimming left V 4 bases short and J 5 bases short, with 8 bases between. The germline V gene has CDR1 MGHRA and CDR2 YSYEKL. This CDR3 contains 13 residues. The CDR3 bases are TGCGCCAGCAGCCCTACAGAGACCGGGGAGCTGTTTTTT. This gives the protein CASSPTETGELFF.

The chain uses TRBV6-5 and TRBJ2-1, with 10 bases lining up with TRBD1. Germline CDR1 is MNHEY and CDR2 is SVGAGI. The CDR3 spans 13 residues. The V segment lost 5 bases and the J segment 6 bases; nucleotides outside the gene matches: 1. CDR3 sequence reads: CASSRTGGNEQFF. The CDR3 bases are TGTGCCAGCAGTCGGACAGGGGGCAATGAGCAGTTCTTC.

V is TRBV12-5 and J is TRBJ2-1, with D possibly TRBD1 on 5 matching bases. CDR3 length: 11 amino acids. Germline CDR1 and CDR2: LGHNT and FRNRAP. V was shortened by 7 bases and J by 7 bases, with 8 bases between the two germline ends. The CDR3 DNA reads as TGTGCTAGTGCTAGACAGAATGAGCAGTTCTTC. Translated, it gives CASARQNEQFF.

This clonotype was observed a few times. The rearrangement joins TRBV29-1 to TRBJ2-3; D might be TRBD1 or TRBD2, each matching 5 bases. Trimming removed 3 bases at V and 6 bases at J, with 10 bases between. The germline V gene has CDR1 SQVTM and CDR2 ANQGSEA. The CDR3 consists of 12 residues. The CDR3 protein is CSVERGRDTQYF. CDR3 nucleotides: TGCAGCGTTGAGAGGGGCCGGGATACGCAGTATTTT.

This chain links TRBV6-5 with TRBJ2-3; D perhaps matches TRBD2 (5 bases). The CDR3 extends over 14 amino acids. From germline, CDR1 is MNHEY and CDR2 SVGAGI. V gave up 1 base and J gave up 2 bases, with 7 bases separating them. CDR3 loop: CASSYLRDTDTQYF. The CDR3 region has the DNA TGTGCCAGCAGTTACTTACGGGACACAGATACGCAGTATTTT.

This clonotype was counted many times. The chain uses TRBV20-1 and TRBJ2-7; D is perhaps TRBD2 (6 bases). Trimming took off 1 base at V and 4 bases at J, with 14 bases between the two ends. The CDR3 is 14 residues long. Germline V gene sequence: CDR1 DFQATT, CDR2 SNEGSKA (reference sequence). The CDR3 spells CSARVEGRRYEQYF. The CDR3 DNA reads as TGCAGTGCTAGAGTGGAGGGCCGAAGATACGAGCAGTACTTC.

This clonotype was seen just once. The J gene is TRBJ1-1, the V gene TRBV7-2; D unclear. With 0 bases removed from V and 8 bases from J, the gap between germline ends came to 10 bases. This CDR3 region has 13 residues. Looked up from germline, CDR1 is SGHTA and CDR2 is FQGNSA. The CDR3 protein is CASSLAPTFEAFF. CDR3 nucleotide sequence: TGTGCCAGCAGCTTAGCCCCGACCTTCGAAGCTTTCTTT.

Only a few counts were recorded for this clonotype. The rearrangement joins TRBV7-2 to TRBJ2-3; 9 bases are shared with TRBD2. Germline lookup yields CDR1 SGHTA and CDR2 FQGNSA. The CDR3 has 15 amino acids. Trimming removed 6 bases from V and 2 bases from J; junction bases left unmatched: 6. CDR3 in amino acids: CASSLTSGYTDTQYF. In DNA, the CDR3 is TGTGCCAGCAGTTTGACTAGCGGATACACAGATACGCAGTATTTT.

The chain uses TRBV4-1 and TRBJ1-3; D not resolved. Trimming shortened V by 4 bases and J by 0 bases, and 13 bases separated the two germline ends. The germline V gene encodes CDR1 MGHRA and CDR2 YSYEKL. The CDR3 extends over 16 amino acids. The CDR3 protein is CASSPTELSSGNTIYF. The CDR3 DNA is TGCGCCAGCAGCCCTACAGAACTTAGCTCTGGAAACACCATATATTTT.

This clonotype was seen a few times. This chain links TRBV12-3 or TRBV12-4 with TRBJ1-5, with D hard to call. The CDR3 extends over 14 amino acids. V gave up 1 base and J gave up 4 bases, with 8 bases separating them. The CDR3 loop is CASSLGYGNQPQHF. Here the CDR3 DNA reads TGTGCCAGCAGTTTAGGGTACGGGAATCAGCCCCAGCATTTT.

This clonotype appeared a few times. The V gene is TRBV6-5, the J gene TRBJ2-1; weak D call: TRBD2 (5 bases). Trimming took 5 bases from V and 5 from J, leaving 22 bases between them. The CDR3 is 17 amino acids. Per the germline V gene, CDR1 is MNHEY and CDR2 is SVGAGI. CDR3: CASSPLERTGIDNEQFF. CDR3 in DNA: TGTGCCAGCAGTCCCCTAGAGAGAACGGGGATTGACAATGAGCAGTTCTTC.

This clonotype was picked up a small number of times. In DNA, the CDR3 is TGTGCCAGCAGCATGGACAGTTTTTACACTGAAGCTTTCTTT. Translation gives CASSMDSFYTEAFF. The gene calls are TRBV5-5 and TRBJ1-1, with D maybe TRBD1 (6 bases). The CDR3 totals 14 residues. Germline-derived CDR1 and CDR2 are SGHKS and YYEKEE (reference sequence). V lost 4 bases to trimming and J lost 3 bases, with 13 bases between them.

The CDR3 sequence is CASGKQDSYEQYF. DNA for the CDR3: TGCGCCAGCGGCAAACAGGACTCCTACGAGCAGTACTTC. The chain employs TRBV10-1 and TRBJ2-7; D perhaps matches TRBD1 (5 bases). CDR1 is WNHNN and CDR2 is SYGVQD in the germline V gene (reference sequence). V was shortened by 8 bases and J by 0 bases, with 11 bases between the two germline ends. This CDR3 has 13 amino acids.

This CDR3 is CASSPGRTAPDTQYF. The CDR3 bases are TGTGCCAGCTCACCAGGGAGGACTGCCCCAGATACGCAGTATTTT. The chain has TRBV18 and TRBJ2-3; the D gene is possibly TRBD2 (6 bases). The CDR3 has 15 amino acids. The V gene lost 2 bases and the J gene lost 4 bases, with 13 bases spanning the gap. The germline gives CDR1 KGHSH, CDR2 LQKENI.

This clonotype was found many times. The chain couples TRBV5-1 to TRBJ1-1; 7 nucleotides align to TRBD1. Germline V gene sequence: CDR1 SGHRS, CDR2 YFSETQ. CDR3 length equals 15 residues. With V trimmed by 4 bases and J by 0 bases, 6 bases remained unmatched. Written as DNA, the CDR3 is TGCGCCAGCAGCGGTCCGGGACAGATGAACACTGAAGCTTTCTTT. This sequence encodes CASSGPGQMNTEAFF. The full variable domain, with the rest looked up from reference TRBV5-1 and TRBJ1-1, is KAGVTQTPRYLIKTRGQQVTLSCSPISGHRSVSWYQQTPGQGLQFLFEYFSETQRNKGNFPGRFSGRQFSNSRSEMNVSTLELGDSALYLCASSGPGQMNTEAFFGQGTRLTVV.

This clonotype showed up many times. Written as DNA, the CDR3 is TGTGCCAGCAGTTTACTAGCGGGGGGCCTCGAGCAGTACTTC. It encodes CASSLLAGGLEQYF. The chain employs TRBV27 and TRBJ2-7, with 11 bases that match TRBD2. The junction had 3 bases not matched to a gene; V was cut back by 2 bases and J by 6 bases. This CDR3 is 14 amino acids long. Germline values: CDR1 MNHEY, CDR2 SMNVEV (reference sequence).

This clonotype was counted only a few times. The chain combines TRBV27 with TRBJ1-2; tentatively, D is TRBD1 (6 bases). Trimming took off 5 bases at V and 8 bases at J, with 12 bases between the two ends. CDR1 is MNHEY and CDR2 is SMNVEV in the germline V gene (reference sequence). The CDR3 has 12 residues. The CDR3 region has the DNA TGTGCCAGCAGTAAACCGGGGGGCGGCTACACCTTC. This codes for CASSKPGGGYTF.

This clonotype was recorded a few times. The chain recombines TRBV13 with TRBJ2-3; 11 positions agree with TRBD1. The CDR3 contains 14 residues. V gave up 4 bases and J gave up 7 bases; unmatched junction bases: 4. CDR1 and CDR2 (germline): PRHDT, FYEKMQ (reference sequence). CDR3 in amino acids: CASSSGQGAYTQYF. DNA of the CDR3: TGTGCCAGCAGCTCCGGACAGGGGGCATATACGCAGTATTTT.

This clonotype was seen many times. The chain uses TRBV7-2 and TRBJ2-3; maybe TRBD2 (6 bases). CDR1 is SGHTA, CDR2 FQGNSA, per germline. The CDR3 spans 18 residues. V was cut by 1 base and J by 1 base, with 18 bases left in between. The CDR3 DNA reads TGTGCCAGCAGCTTAGGGTCAGGTCGACTAGTCGGCACAGATACGCAGTATTTT. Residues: CASSLGSGRLVGTDTQYF.

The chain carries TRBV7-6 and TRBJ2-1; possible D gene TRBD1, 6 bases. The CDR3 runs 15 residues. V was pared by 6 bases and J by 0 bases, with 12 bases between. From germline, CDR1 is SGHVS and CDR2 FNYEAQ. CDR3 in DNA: TGTGCCAGCAGACCTCAGGGGAGCTCCTACAATGAGCAGTTCTTC. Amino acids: CASRPQGSSYNEQFF.

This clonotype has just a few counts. CDR3 nucleotide sequence: TGTGCCAGCAGTTTCGGGGGGGCGCCGGGCTATGGCTACACCTTC. This sequence encodes CASSFGGAPGYGYTF. The chain carries TRBV27 and TRBJ1-2; tentatively, D is TRBD1 (6 bases). The CDR3 covers 15 residues. Germline V gene data show CDR1 as MNHEY and CDR2 as SMNVEV (reference sequence). V was trimmed by 3 bases and J by 4 bases, leaving 15 bases between them.

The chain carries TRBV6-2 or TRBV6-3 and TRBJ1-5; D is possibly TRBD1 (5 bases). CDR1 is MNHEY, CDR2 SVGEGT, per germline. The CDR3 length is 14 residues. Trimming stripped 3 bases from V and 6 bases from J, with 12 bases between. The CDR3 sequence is CASSYAGGVQPQHF. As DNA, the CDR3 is TGTGCCAGCAGTTATGCGGGGGGTGTTCAGCCCCAGCATTTT.

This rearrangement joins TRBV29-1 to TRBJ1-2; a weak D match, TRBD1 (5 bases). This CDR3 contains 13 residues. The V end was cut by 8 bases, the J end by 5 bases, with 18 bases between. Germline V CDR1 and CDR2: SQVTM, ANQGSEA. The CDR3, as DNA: TGCAGCACATCCTCCTTGACAGCATATGGCTACACCTTC. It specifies CSTSSLTAYGYTF.

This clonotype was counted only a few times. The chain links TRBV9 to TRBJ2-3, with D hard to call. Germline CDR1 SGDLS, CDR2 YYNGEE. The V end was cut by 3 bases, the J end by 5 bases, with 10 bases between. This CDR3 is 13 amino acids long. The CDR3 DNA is TGTGCCAGCAGCGCGGCGGTGGGAGATACGCAGTATTTT. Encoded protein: CASSAAVGDTQYF. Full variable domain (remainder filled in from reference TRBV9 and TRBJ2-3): DSGVTQTPKHLITATGQRVTLRCSPRSGDLSVYWYQQSLDQGLQFLIQYYNGEERAKGNILERFSAQQFPDLHSELNLSSLELGDSALYFCASSAAVGDTQYFGPGTRLTVL.